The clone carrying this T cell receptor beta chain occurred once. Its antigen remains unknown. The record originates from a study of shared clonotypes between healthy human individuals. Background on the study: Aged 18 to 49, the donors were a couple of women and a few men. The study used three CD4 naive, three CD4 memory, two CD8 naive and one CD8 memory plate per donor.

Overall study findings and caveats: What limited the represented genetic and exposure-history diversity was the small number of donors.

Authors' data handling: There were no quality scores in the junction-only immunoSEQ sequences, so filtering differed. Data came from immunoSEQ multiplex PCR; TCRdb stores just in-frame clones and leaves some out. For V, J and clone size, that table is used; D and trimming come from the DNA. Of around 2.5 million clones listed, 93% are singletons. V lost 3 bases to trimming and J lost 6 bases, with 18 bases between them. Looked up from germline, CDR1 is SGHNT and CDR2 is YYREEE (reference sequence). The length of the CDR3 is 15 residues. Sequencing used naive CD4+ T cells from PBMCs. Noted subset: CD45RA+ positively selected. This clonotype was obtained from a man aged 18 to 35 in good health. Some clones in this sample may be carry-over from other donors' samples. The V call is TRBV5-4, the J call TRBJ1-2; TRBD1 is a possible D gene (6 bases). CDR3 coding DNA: TGTGCCAGCAGCTATTGGGGGGCCAGTGCCCATGGCTACACCTTC. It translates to CASSYWGASAHGYTF.